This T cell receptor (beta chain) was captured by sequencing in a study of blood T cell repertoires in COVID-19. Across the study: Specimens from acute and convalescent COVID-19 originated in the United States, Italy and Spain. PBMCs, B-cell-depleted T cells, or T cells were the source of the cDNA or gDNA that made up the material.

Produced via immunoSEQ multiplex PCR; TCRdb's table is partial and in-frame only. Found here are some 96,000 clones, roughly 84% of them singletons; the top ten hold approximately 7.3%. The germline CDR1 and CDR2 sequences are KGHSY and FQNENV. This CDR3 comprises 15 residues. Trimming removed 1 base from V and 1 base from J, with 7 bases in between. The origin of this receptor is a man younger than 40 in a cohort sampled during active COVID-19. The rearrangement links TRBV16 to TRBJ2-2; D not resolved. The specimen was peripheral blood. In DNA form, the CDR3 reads TGTGCCAGCAGCCAATATTCCTTGAACACCGGGGAGCTGTTTTTT. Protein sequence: CASSQYSLNTGELFF.